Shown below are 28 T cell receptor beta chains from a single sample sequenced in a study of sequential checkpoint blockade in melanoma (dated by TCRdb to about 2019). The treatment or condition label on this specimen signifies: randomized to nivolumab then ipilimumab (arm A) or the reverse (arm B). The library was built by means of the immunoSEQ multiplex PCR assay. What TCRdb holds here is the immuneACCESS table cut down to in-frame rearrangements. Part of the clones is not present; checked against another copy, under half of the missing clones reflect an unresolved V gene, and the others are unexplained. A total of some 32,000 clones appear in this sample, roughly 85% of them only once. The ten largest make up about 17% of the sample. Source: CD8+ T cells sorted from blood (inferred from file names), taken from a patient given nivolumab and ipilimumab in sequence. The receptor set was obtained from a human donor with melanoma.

The CDR3 sequence: CAWSLGDISYEQYF. In nucleotides, the CDR3 is TGTGCCTGGAGCTTAGGGGACATCTCCTACGAGCAGTACTTC. The chain couples TRBV30 to TRBJ2-7, with a possible D match to TRBD1 (6 bases). The CDR3 runs 14 residues. Germline V gene lookup returns CDR1 GTSNPN and CDR2 SVGIG (reference sequence). Trimming took off 3 bases at V and 0 bases at J, with 12 bases between the two ends.

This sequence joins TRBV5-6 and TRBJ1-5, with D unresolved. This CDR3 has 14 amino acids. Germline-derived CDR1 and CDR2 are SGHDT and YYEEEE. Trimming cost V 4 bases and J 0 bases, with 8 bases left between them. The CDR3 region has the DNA TGTGCCAGCAGCGAAGGAGATAGCAATCAGCCCCAGCATTTT. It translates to CASSEGDSNQPQHF.

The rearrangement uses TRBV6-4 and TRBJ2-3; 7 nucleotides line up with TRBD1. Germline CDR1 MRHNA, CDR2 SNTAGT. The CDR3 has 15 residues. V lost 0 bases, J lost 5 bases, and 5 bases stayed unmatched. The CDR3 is CASSDSLGGLDTQYF. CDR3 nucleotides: TGTGCCAGCAGTGACTCCCTAGGGGGCCTAGATACGCAGTATTTT.

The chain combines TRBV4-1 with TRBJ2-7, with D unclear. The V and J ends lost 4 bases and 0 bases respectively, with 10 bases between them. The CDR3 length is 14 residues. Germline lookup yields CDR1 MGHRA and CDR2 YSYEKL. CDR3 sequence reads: CASSRELSSYEQYF. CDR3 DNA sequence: TGCGCCAGCAGCCGAGAGCTGAGCTCCTACGAGCAGTACTTC.

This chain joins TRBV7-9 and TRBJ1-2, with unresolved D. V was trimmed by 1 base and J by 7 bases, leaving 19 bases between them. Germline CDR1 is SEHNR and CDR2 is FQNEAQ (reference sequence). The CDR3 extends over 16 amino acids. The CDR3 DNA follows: TGTGCCAGCAGCTTAGTAGGCGTAAGAGACACTGGTGGCTACACCTTC. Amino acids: CASSLVGVRDTGGYTF.

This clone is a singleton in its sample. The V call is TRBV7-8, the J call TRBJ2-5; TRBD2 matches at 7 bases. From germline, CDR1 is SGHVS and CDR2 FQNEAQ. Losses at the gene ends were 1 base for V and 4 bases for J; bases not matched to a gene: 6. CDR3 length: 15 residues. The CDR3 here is CASSLEAGLGETQYF. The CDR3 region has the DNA TGTGCCAGCAGCTTAGAAGCGGGGTTGGGAGAGACCCAGTACTTC.

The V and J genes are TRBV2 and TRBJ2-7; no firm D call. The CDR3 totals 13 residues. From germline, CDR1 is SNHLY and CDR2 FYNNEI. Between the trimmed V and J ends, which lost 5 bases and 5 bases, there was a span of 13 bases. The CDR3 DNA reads TGTGCCAGCAGTCGACTCGAGGCAGACGAGCAGTACTTC. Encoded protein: CASSRLEADEQYF. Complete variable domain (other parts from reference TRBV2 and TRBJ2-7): EPEVTQTPSHQVTQMGQEVILRCVPISNHLYFYWYRQILGQKVEFLVSFYNNEISEKSEIFDDQFSVERPDGSNFTLKIRSTKLEDSAMYFCASSRLEADEQYFGPGTRLTVT.

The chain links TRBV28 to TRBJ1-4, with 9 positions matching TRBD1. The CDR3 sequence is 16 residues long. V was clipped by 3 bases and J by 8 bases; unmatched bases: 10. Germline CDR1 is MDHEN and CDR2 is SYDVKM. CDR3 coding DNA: TGTGCCAGCAGTTTCTCTCATGGGACAGGGAACGAAAAACTGTTTTTT. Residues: CASSFSHGTGNEKLFF.

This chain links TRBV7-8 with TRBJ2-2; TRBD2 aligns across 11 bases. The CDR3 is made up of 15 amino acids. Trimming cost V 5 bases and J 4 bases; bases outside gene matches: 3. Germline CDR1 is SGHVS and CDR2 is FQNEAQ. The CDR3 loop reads CASSVSGRGTGELFF. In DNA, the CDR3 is TGTGCCAGCAGCGTTAGCGGGAGGGGCACCGGGGAGCTGTTTTTT.

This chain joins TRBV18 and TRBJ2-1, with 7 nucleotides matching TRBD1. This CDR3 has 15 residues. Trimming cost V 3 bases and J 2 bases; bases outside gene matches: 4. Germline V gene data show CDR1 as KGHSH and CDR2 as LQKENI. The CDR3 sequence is CASSPWDSPYNEQFF. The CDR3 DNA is TGTGCCAGCTCACCTTGGGACAGTCCCTACAATGAGCAGTTCTTC.

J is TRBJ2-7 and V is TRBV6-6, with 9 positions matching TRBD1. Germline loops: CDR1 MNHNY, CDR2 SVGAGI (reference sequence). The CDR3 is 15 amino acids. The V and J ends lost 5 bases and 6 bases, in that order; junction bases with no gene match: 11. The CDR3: CASSGSEGQGSEQYF. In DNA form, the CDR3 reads TGTGCCAGCAGTGGGAGTGAAGGACAGGGGAGCGAGCAGTACTTC.

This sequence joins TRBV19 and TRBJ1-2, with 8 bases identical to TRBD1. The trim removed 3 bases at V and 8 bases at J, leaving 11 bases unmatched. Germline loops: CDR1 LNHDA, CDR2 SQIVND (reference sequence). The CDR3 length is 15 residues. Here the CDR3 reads CASSMEPTGVDGYTF. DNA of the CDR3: TGTGCCAGTAGTATGGAACCGACAGGGGTCGACGGCTACACCTTC.

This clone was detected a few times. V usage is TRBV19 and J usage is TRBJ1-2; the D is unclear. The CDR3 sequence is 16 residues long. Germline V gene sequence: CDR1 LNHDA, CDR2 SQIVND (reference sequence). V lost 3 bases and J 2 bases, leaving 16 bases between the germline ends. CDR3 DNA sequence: TGTGCCAGTAGTATTCCCGACGGGGATTCGAACTATGGCTACACCTTC. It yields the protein CASSIPDGDSNYGYTF.

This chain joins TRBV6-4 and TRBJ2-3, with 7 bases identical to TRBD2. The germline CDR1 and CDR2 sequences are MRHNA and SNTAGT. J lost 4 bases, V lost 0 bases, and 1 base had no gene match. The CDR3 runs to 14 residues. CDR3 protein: CASSDSSGADTQYF. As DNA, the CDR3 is TGTGCCAGCAGTGACTCGAGCGGGGCAGATACGCAGTATTTT.

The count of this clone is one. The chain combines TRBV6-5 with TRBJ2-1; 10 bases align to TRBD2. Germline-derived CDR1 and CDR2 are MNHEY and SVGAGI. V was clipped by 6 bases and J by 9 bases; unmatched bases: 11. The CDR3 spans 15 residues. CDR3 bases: TGTGCCAGCAGGGAACCGGGACTAGCGTTCTCTGAGCAGTTCTTC. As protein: CASREPGLAFSEQFF.

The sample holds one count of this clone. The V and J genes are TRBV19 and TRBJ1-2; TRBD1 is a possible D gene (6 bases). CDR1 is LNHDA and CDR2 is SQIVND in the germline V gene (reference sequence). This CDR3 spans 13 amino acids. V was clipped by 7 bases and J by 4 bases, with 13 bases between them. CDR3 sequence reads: CASTSGTTYGYTF. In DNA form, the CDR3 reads TGTGCCAGTACGTCCGGGACAACCTATGGCTACACCTTC.

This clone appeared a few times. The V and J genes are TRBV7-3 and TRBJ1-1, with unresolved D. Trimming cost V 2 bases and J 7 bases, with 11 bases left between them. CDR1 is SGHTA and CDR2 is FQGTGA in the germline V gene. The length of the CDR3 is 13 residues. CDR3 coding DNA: TGTGCCAGCAGCTTACAAGAGGGCCTTGAAGCTTTCTTT. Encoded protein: CASSLQEGLEAFF.

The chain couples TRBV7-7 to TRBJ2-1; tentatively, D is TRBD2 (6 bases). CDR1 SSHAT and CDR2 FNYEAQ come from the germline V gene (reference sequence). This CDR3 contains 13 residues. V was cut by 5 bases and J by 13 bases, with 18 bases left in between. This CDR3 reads CASSPGVQVDQFF. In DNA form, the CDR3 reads TGTGCCAGCAGCCCGGGGGTTCAGGTGGATCAGTTCTTC.

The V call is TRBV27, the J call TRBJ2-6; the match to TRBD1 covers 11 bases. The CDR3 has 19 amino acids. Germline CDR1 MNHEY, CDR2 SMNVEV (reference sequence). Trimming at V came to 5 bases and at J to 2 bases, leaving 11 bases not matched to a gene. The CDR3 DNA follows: TGTGCCAGCAGTCCGCAGGACAGGGGGCGCATCACTGGGGCCAACGTCCTGACTTTC. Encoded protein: CASSPQDRGRITGANVLTF.

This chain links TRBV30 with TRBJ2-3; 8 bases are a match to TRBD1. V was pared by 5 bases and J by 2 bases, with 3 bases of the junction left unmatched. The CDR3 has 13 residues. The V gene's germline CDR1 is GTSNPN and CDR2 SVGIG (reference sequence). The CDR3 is CAWGTGYTDTQYF. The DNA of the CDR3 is TGTGCCTGGGGGACAGGCTACACAGATACGCAGTATTTT.

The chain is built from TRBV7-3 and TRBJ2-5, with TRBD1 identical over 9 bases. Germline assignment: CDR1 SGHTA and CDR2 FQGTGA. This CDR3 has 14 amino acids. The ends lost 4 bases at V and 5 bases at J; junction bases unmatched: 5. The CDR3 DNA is TGTGCCAGCAGCTCGACCGGGACAGGGGAGACCCAGTACTTC. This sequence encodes CASSSTGTGETQYF.

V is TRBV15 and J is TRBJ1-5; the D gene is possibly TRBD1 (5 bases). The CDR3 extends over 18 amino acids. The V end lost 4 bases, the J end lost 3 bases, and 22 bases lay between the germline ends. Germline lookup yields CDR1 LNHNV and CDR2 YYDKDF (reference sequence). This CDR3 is CATSIQTRWGRVNQPQHF. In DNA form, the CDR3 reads TGTGCCACCAGCATACAAACTCGATGGGGCAGGGTCAATCAGCCCCAGCATTTT.

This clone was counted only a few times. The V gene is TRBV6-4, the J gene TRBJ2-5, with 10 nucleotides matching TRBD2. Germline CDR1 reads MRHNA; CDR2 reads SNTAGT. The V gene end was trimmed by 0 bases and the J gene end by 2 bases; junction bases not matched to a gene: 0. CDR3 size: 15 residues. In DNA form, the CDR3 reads TGTGCCAGCAGTGACTCGACTAGCGGGCAAGAGACCCAGTACTTC. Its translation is CASSDSTSGQETQYF.

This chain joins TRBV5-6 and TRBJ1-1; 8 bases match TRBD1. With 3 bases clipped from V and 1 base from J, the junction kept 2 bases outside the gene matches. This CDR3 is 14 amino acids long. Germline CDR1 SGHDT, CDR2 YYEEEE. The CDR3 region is CASSYGTGNTEAFF. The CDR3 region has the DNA TGTGCCAGCAGCTACGGGACAGGGAACACTGAAGCTTTCTTT. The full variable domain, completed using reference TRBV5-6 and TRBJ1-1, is DAGVTQSPTHLIKTRGQQVTLRCSPKSGHDTVSWYQQALGQGPQFIFQYYEEEERQRGNFPDRFSGHQFPNYSSELNVNALLLGDSALYLCASSYGTGNTEAFFGQGTRLTVV.

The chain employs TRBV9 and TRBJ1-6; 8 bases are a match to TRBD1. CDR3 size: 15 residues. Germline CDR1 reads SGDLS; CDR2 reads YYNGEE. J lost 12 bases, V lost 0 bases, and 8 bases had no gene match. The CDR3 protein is CASSVAGTGVLPLHF. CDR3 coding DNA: TGTGCCAGCAGCGTAGCCGGGACAGGTGTTTTACCCCTCCACTTT.

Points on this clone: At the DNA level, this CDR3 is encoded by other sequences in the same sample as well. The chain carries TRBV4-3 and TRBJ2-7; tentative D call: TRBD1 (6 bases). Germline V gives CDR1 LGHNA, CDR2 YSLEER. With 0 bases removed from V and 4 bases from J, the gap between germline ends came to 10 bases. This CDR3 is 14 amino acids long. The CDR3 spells CASSQDRGGYEQYF. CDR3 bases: TGCGCCAGCAGCCAAGACAGGGGTGGTTACGAGCAGTACTTC.

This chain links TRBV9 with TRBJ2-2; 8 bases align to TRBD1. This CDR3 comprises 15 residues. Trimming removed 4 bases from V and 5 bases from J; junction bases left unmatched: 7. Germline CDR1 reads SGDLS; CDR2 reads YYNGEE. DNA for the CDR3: TGTGCCAGCAGCCTAGAGACAGGGGCGACCGGGGAGCTGTTTTTT. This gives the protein CASSLETGATGELFF. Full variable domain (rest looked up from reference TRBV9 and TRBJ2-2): DSGVTQTPKHLITATGQRVTLRCSPRSGDLSVYWYQQSLDQGLQFLIQYYNGEERAKGNILERFSAQQFPDLHSELNLSSLELGDSALYFCASSLETGATGELFFGEGSRLTVL.

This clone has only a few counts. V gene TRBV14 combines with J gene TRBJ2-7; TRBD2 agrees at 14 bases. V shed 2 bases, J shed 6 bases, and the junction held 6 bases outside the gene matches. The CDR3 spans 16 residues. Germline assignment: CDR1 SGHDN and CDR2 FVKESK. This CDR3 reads CASSQWGLAGEREQYF. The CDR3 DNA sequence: TGTGCCAGCAGCCAATGGGGACTAGCGGGAGAGCGCGAGCAGTACTTC.